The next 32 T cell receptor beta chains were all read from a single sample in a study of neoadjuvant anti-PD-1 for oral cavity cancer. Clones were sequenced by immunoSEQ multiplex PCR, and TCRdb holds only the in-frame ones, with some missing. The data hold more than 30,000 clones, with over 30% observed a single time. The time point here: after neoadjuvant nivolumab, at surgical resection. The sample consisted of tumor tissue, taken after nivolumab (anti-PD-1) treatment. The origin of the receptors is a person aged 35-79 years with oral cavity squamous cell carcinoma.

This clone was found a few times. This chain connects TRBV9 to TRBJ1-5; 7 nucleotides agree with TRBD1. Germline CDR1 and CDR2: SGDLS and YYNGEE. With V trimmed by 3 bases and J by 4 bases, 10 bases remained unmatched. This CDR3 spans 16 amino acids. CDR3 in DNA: TGTGCCAGCAGCGCGGGGGGGGACAGCCGTAATCAGCCCCAGCATTTT. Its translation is CASSAGGDSRNQPQHF.

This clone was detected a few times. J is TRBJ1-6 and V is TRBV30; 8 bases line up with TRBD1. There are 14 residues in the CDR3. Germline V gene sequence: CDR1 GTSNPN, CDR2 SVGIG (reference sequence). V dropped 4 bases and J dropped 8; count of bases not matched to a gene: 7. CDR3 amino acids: CAWTQATGDSPLHF. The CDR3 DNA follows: TGTGCCTGGACTCAGGCGACAGGGGATTCACCCCTCCACTTT.

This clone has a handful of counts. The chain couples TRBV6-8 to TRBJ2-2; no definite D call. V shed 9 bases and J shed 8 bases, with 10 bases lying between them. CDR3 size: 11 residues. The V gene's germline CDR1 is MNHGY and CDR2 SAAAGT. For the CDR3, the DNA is TGTGCCAGTTACGCCGTTGGGGAGCTGTTTTTT. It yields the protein CASYAVGELFF.

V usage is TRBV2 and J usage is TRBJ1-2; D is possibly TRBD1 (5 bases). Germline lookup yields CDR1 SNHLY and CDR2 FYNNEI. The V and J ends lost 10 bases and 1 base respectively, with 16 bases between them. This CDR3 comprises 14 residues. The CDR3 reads CATTTYQGNYGYTF. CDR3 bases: TGTGCCACCACGACGTATCAGGGTAACTATGGCTACACCTTC. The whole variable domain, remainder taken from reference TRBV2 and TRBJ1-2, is EPEVTQTPSHQVTQMGQEVILRCVPISNHLYFYWYRQILGQKVEFLVSFYNNEISEKSEIFDDQFSVERPDGSNFTLKIRSTKLEDSAMYFCATTTYQGNYGYTFGSGTRLTVV.

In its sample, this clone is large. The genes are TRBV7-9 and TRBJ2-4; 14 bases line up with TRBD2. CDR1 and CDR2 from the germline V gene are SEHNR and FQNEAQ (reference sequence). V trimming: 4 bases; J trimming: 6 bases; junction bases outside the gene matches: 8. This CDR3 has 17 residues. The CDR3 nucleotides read TGTGCCAGCAGCTCCAGGACTAGCGGGAGGCAAGGAAACATTCAGTACTTC. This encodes CASSSRTSGRQGNIQYF. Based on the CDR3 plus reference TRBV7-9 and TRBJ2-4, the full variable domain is DTGVSQNPRHKITKRGQNVTFRCDPISEHNRLYWYRQTLGQGPEFLTYFQNEAQLEKSRLLSDRFSAERPKGSFSTLEIQRTEQGDSAMYLCASSSRTSGRQGNIQYFGAGTRLSVL.

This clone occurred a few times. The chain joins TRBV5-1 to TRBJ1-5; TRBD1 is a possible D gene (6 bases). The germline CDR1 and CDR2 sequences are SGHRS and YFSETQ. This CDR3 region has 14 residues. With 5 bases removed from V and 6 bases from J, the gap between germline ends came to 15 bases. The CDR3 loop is CASSIGGLGQPQHF. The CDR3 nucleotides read TGCGCCAGCAGTATCGGGGGCTTAGGTCAGCCCCAGCATTTT.

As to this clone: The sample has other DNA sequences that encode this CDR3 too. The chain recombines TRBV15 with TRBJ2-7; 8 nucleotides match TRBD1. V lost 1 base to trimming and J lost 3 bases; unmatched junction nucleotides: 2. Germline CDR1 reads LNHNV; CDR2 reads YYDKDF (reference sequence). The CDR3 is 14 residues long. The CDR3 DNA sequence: TGTGCCACCAGCAGAGCCACAGGGGGCTACGAGCAGTACTTC. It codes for CATSRATGGYEQYF.

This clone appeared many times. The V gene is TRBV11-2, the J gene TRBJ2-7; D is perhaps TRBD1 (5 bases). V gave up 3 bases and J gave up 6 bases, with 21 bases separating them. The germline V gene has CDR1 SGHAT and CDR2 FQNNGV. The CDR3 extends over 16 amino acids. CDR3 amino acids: CASSFAAFQGSGEQYF. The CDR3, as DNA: TGTGCCAGCAGCTTCGCGGCGTTTCAGGGTTCCGGCGAGCAGTACTTC.

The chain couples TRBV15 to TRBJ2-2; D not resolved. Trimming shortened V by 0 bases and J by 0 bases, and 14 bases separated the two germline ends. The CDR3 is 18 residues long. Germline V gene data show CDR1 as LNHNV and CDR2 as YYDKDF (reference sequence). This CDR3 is CATSRDGFGQANTGELFF. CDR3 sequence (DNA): TGTGCCACCAGCAGAGATGGGTTCGGGCAAGCGAACACCGGGGAGCTGTTTTTT.

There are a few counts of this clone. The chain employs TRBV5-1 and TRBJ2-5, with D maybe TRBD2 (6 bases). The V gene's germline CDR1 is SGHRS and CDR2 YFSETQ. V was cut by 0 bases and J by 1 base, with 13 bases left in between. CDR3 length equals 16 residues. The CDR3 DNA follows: TGCGCCAGCAGCTTGGGGGACTCCAGCTTCCAAGAGACCCAGTACTTC. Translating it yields CASSLGDSSFQETQYF. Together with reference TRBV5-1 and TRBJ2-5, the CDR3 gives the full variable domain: KAGVTQTPRYLIKTRGQQVTLSCSPISGHRSVSWYQQTPGQGLQFLFEYFSETQRNKGNFPGRFSGRQFSNSRSEMNVSTLELGDSALYLCASSLGDSSFQETQYFGPGTRLLVL.

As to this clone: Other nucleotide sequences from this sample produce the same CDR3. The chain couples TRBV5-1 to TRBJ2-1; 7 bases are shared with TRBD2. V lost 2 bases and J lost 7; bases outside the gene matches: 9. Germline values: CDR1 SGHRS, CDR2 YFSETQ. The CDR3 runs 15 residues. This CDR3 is CASSLRAGVGNEQFF. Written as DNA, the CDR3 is TGCGCCAGCAGCTTACGCGCGGGAGTCGGGAATGAGCAGTTCTTC.

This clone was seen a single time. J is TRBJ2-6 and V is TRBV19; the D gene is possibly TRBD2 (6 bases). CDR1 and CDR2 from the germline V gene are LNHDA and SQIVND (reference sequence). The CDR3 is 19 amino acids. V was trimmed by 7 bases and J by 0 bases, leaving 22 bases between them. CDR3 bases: TGTGCCAGTACTCGATTTGGGGGACTCGGAGTCTCTGGGGCCAACGTCCTGACTTTC. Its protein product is CASTRFGGLGVSGANVLTF.

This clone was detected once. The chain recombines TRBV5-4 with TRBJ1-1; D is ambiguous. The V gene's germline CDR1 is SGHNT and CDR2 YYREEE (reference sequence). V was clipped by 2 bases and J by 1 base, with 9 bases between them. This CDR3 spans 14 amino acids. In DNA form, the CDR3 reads TGTGCCAGCAGCTTTGCTGACCGGAACACTGAAGCTTTCTTT. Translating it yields CASSFADRNTEAFF.

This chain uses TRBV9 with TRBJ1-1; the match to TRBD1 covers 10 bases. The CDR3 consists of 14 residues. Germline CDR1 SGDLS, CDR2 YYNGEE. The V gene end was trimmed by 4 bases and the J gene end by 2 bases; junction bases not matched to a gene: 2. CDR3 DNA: TGTGCCAGCAGCACGACAGGGGGCAACACTGAAGCTTTCTTT. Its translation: CASSTTGGNTEAFF.

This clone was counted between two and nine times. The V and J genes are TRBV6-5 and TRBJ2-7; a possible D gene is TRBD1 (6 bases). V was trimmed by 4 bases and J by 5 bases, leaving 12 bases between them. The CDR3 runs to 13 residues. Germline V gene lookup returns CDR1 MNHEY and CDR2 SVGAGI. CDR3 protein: CASSFLQGHEQYF. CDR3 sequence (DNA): TGTGCCAGCAGTTTCCTCCAGGGGCACGAGCAGTACTTC.

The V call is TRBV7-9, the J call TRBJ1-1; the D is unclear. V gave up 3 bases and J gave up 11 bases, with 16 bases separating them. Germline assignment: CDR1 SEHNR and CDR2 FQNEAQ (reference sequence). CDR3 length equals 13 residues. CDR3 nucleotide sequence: TGTGCCAGCAGCTTGTACGCCTCCTTGGTGGCTTTCTTT. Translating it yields CASSLYASLVAFF.

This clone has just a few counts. The CDR3 coding sequence is TGTGCCAGTAGTTCCTGGGGGCGGCAGCTGAACACTGAAGCTTTCTTT. Translation: CASSSWGRQLNTEAFF. The V gene is TRBV19, the J gene TRBJ1-1, with D maybe TRBD1 (6 bases). CDR3 length equals 16 residues. The V and J ends lost 5 bases and 0 bases respectively, with 16 bases between them. Germline loops: CDR1 LNHDA, CDR2 SQIVND (reference sequence).

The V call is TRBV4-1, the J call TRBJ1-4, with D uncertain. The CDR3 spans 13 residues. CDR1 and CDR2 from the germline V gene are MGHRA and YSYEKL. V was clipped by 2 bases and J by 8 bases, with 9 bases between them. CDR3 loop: CASSQLVGEKLFF. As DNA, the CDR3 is TGCGCCAGCAGCCAACTAGTAGGGGAAAAACTGTTTTTT.

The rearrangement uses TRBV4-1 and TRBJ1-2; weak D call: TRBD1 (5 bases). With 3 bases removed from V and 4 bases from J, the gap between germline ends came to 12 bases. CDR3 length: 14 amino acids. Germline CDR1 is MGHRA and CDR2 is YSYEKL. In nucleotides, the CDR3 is TGCGCCAGCAGCCAGACAGATACGGGCTATGGCTACACCTTC. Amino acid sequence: CASSQTDTGYGYTF.

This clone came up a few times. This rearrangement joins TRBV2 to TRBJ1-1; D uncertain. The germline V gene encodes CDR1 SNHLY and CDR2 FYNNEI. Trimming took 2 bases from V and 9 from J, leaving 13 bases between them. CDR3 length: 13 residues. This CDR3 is CASSEPWTGQAFF. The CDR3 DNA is TGTGCCAGCAGTGAACCTTGGACTGGACAAGCTTTCTTT.

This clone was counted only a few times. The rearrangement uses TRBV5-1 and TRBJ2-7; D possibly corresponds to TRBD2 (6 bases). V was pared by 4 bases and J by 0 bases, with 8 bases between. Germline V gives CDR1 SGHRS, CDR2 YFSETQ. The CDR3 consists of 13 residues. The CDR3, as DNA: TGCGCCAGCAGCCCCGGGAGCTCCTACGAGCAGTACTTC. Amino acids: CASSPGSSYEQYF.

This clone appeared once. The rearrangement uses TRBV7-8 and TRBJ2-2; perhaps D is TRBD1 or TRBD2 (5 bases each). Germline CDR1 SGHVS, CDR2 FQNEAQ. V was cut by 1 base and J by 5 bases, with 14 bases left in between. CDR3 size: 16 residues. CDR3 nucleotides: TGTGCCAGCAGCTTAGAGATACGGGGCACTACCGGGGAGCTGTTTTTT. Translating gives CASSLEIRGTTGELFF.

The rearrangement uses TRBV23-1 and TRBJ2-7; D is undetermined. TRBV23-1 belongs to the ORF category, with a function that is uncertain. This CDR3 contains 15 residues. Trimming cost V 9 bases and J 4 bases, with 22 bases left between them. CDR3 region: CARHSVDFLYYEQYF. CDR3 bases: TGCGCCAGACATTCGGTCGACTTCCTTTATTACGAGCAGTACTTC.

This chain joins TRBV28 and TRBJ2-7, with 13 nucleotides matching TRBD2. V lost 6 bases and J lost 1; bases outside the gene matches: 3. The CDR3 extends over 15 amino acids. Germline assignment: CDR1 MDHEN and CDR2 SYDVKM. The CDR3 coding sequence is TGTGCCAGCAGCGGACTAGCGGGAGTATCCTACGAGCAGTACTTC. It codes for CASSGLAGVSYEQYF.

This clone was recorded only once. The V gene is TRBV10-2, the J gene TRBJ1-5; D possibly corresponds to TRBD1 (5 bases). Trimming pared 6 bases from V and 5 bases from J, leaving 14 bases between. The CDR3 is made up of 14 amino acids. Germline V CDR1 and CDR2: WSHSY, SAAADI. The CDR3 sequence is CASSERGGYQPQHF. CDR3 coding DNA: TGCGCCAGCAGCGAGCGGGGGGGTTATCAGCCCCAGCATTTT.

The CDR3: CAWSRKEKLFF. The CDR3, as DNA: TGTGCCTGGAGTAGGAAGGAAAAACTGTTTTTT. The V gene is TRBV30, the J gene TRBJ1-4; D is uncertain. Germline CDR1 reads GTSNPN; CDR2 reads SVGIG (reference sequence). Trimming stripped 2 bases from V and 8 bases from J, with 6 bases between. CDR3 size: 11 residues.

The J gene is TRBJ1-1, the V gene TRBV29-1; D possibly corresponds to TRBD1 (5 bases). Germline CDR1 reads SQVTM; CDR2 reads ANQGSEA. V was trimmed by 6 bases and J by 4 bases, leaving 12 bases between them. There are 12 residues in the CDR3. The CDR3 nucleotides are TGCAGCGTGCTCGGGGGTGGCACTGAAGCTTTCTTT. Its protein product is CSVLGGGTEAFF.

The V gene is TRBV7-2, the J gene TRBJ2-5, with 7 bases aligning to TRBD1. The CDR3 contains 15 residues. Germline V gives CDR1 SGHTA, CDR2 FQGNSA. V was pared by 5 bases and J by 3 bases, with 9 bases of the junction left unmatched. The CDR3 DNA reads TGTGCCAGCAGCCCACGGTCAGGGGGAAAAGAGACCCAGTACTTC. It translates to CASSPRSGGKETQYF.

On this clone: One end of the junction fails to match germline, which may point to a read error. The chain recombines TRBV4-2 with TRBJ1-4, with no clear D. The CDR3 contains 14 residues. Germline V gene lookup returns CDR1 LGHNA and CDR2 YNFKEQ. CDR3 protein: CASCQMGSQEKLFF. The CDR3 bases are TGTGCCAGCTGCCAGATGGGGTCCCAAGAAAAACTGTTTTTT.

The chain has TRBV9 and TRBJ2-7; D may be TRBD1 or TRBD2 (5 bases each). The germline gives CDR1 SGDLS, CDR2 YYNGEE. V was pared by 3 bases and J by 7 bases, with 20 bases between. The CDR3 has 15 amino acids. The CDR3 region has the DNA TGTGCCAGCAGCGGAGGGGACGGCCTCTTGGTGGAGCAGTACTTC. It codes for CASSGGDGLLVEQYF.

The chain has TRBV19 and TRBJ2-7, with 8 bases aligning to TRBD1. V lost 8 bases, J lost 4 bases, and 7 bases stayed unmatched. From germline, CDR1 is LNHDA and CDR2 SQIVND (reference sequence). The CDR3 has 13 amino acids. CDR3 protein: CASQQGDRYEQYF. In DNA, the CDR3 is TGTGCCAGTCAACAGGGGGATCGATACGAGCAGTACTTC.

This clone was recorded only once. The DNA of the CDR3 is TGTGCCAGCAGTTTAAGTCTTGGCAGGACCTACGAGCAGTACTTC. Translating it yields CASSLSLGRTYEQYF. V is TRBV27 and J is TRBJ2-7; D call uncertain. Trimming took off 2 bases at V and 2 bases at J, with 13 bases between the two ends. The CDR3 runs 15 residues. Germline assignment: CDR1 MNHEY and CDR2 SMNVEV (reference sequence).